This T cell receptor beta chain was sequenced during a study of blood T cell repertoires in COVID-19. Study in general: The United States, Italy and Spain were the sources of the acute and convalescent COVID-19 samples.

Germline trimming cut 4 bases from V and 1 base from J; bases unmatched to any gene: 8. There are 16 residues in the CDR3. Germline lookup yields CDR1 SEHNR and CDR2 FQNEAQ (reference sequence). Study members were between roughly 18 and 90 years old and lived in 20 to 25 US regions. Cohort assignment relied on participant-reported clinical history. Participants classified as exposed had met a COVID-19 case within 2 weeks before study entry. Assay: immunoSEQ multiplex PCR; the TCRdb copy retains only in-frame clones and omits some. The data contain around 250,000 clones, around nine tenths of them singletons.

The chain has TRBV7-9 and TRBJ1-1; TRBD1 aligns across 8 bases. The sequence came from a woman aged 40 to 49 who had been exposed to COVID-19. The sequenced material came from PBMCs or T cells enriched from blood (not recorded which). The CDR3 DNA sequence: TGTGCCAGCAGCTCCCCCCGGGACAGGACGAACACTGAAGCTTTCTTT. It encodes CASSSPRDRTNTEAFF.